These 27 T cell receptor beta chains originate from one sample sequenced in a study of cytomegalovirus exposure and HLA in healthy donors. 60 Vbeta and 13 Jbeta primers were used in PCR. TCRdb keeps only in-frame clones here, not all; method: immunoSEQ multiplex PCR. This table holds 200,000 or so clones, more than 75% found once. Source material: PBMCs. Every receptor here comes from a woman between 18 and 30 years old in good health and CMV-seronegative.

The genes are TRBV7-8 and TRBJ2-5, with D tentatively TRBD2 (5 bases). The J call could be wrong; TRBJ2-7 is a better fit for the DNA end. Germline lookup yields CDR1 SGHVS and CDR2 FQNEAQ. CDR3 length: 13 amino acids. DNA of the CDR3: TGTGCCAGCAGCCCCCGGGGTTCCTACGAGCAGTACTTC. This translates into CASSPRGSYEQYF.

The chain recombines TRBV30 with TRBJ2-5, with 11 bases identical to TRBD2. CDR1 is GTSNPN, CDR2 SVGIG, per germline (reference sequence). This CDR3 is built from 18 residues. V dropped 0 bases and J dropped 4; count of bases not matched to a gene: 13. The CDR3 region is CAWSVQELAGVGTETQYF. The DNA of the CDR3 is TGTGCCTGGAGTGTACAAGAACTAGCGGGAGTAGGGACAGAGACCCAGTACTTC.

The V gene is TRBV5-1, the J gene TRBJ2-7; 7 bases agree with TRBD1. The germline V gene encodes CDR1 SGHRS and CDR2 YFSETQ. The CDR3 runs 15 residues. With V trimmed by 1 base and J by 1 base, 5 bases remained unmatched. CDR3 nucleotide sequence: TGCGCCAGCAGCTTGACAGGGGCGATTTCCTACGAGCAGTACTTC. It encodes CASSLTGAISYEQYF.

The chain joins TRBV6-1 to TRBJ2-1; 8 bases are shared with TRBD2. The CDR3 extends over 17 amino acids. The junction had 13 bases not matched to a gene; V was cut back by 0 bases and J by 9 bases. Per germline, CDR1 MNHNS and CDR2 SASEGT. In DNA form, the CDR3 reads TGTGCCAGCAGTGAAGCGGGGTTGGGCGGGGGGCCGGGTGAGCAGTTCTTC. As protein: CASSEAGLGGGPGEQFF.

The rearrangement joins TRBV6-5 to TRBJ2-4; maybe TRBD2 (5 bases). Germline V gives CDR1 MNHEY, CDR2 SVGAGI. Between the trimmed V and J ends, which lost 6 bases and 1 base, there was a span of 13 bases. This CDR3 has 15 residues. The CDR3 loop is CASRVQRGAKNIQYF. CDR3 bases: TGTGCCAGCAGAGTTCAAAGAGGGGCCAAAAACATTCAGTACTTC.

The chain links TRBV30 to TRBJ2-7; TRBD1 matches 10 bases. From germline, CDR1 is GTSNPN and CDR2 SVGIG (reference sequence). The CDR3 sequence is 14 residues long. The V and J ends lost 3 bases and 5 bases, in that order; junction bases with no gene match: 7. Here the CDR3 reads CAWRPGTGVDEQYF. DNA of the CDR3: TGTGCCTGGAGGCCCGGGACAGGGGTAGACGAGCAGTACTTC.

The chain joins TRBV19 to TRBJ1-1; the D gene is possibly TRBD1 (5 bases). V was pared by 3 bases and J by 5 bases, with 13 bases between. There are 14 residues in the CDR3. Germline V gene sequence: CDR1 LNHDA, CDR2 SQIVND (reference sequence). CDR3: CASSMIDRRTEAFF. The CDR3 nucleotides are TGTGCCAGTAGTATGATTGACAGACGGACTGAAGCTTTCTTT.

The chain employs TRBV9 and TRBJ2-1, with a possible D match to TRBD2 (6 bases). V gave up 0 bases and J gave up 1 base, with 8 bases separating them. Germline assignment: CDR1 SGDLS and CDR2 YYNGEE. This CDR3 spans 15 amino acids. CDR3 loop: CASSVDSGSYNEQFF. The CDR3 DNA follows: TGTGCCAGCAGCGTAGATAGCGGATCCTACAATGAGCAGTTCTTC.

V usage is TRBV6-1 and J usage is TRBJ1-2; TRBD1 aligns across 7 bases. Germline V gene sequence: CDR1 MNHNS, CDR2 SASEGT. V shed 4 bases, J shed 4 bases, and the junction held 6 bases outside the gene matches. The CDR3 has 14 amino acids. The CDR3 loop is CASSVRQGLYGYTF. CDR3 nucleotides: TGTGCCAGCAGTGTACGACAGGGCCTCTATGGCTACACCTTC.

CDR3 amino acids: CASSSTGADGLGYTF. The CDR3 DNA sequence: TGTGCCAGCAGCTCGACAGGGGCGGATGGTCTTGGCTACACCTTC. This chain uses TRBV7-9 with TRBJ1-2, with TRBD1 matching 8 bases. There are 15 residues in the CDR3. CDR1 and CDR2 (germline): SEHNR, FQNEAQ (reference sequence). The V segment lost 4 bases and the J segment 7 bases; nucleotides outside the gene matches: 11.

The gene calls are TRBV7-9 and TRBJ2-3, with D perhaps TRBD1 (6 bases). The CDR3 has 16 residues. Trimming stripped 3 bases from V and 6 bases from J, with 19 bases between. From germline, CDR1 is SEHNR and CDR2 FQNEAQ (reference sequence). In nucleotides, the CDR3 is TGTGCCAGCAGCTTTCAAGGGGGAGTGAATGATGATACGCAGTATTTT. It translates to CASSFQGGVNDDTQYF.

The gene calls are TRBV7-8 and TRBJ2-3; 9 positions agree with TRBD2. The germline gives CDR1 SGHVS, CDR2 FQNEAQ. The junction had 11 bases not matched to a gene; V was cut back by 3 bases and J by 4 bases. The CDR3 loop spans 17 amino acids. CDR3 coding DNA: TGTGCCAGCAGCTTTGGCGCGGGAGGGTTTCGAGCAGATACGCAGTATTTT. Translating gives CASSFGAGGFRADTQYF.

The J gene is TRBJ1-5, the V gene TRBV4-1; D remains ambiguous. V lost 3 bases, J lost 7 bases, and 13 bases lay in between. There are 14 residues in the CDR3. CDR1 is MGHRA and CDR2 is YSYEKL in the germline V gene. In DNA form, the CDR3 reads TGCGCCAGCAGCCACGAGGGCTCTGGGCAGCCCCAGCATTTT. It codes for CASSHEGSGQPQHF.

The rearrangement joins TRBV27 to TRBJ2-1; possibly TRBD2 for D (5 bases). In germline, CDR1 is MNHEY, CDR2 SMNVEV (reference sequence). Trimming shortened V by 3 bases and J by 8 bases, and 14 bases separated the two germline ends. CDR3 length: 14 residues. CDR3 nucleotide sequence: TGTGCCAGCAGTTTGTTAGGGAGTGTGGATGAGCAGTTCTTC. Translation gives CASSLLGSVDEQFF.

This clone has only a few counts. The CDR3 DNA reads as TGTGCCAGTAGTATAGATGAGACAGGATCCACAGATACGCAGTATTTT. It is translated as CASSIDETGSTDTQYF. The chain employs TRBV19 and TRBJ2-3; D is possibly TRBD1 (6 bases). V was trimmed by 0 bases and J by 2 bases, leaving 12 bases between them. The CDR3 length is 16 residues. The germline V gene encodes CDR1 LNHDA and CDR2 SQIVND (reference sequence).

The rearrangement joins TRBV6-4 to TRBJ1-5, with D hard to call. V lost 5 bases and J lost 7, with 12 bases in between. Germline assignment: CDR1 MRHNA and CDR2 SNTAGT. The CDR3 is 13 amino acids. CDR3 DNA: TGTGCCAGCAGTACACACGCGGGGCAGCCCCAGCATTTT. Amino acid sequence: CASSTHAGQPQHF.

In regard to this clone: The junction shows a germline mismatch at one end, possibly a read error. CDR3 bases: TGTGCCAGCAGCTTAGTAAGGACTAGCGGGAGGGCCTTGGTCTTC. Translating gives CASSLVRTSGRALVF. The chain combines TRBV7-9 with TRBJ2-1; 15 nucleotides line up with TRBD2. From germline, CDR1 is SEHNR and CDR2 FQNEAQ (reference sequence). The CDR3 is 15 residues long.

The chain joins TRBV27 to TRBJ2-7; 13 nucleotides align to TRBD2. The V and J ends lost 2 bases and 5 bases, in that order; junction bases with no gene match: 3. There are 15 residues in the CDR3. Germline V gives CDR1 MNHEY, CDR2 SMNVEV (reference sequence). CDR3 in DNA: TGTGCCAGCAGTTTAAGGGGACTAGCGGGAAACGAGCAGTACTTC. It specifies CASSLRGLAGNEQYF.

The rearrangement uses TRBV2 and TRBJ2-7; 8 positions agree with TRBD1. Germline CDR1 and CDR2: SNHLY and FYNNEI. This CDR3 region has 14 residues. The junction had 11 bases not matched to a gene; V was cut back by 8 bases and J by 5 bases. The CDR3 here is CASHRPDRAHEQYF. The CDR3 DNA is TGTGCCAGCCACAGGCCGGACAGGGCCCACGAGCAGTACTTC. Combining the CDR3 with reference TRBV2 and TRBJ2-7 gives the whole variable domain EPEVTQTPSHQVTQMGQEVILRCVPISNHLYFYWYRQILGQKVEFLVSFYNNEISEKSEIFDDQFSVERPDGSNFTLKIRSTKLEDSAMYFCASHRPDRAHEQYFGPGTRLTVT.

This chain links TRBV7-9 with TRBJ2-7; tentative D call: TRBD1 (5 bases). Germline-derived CDR1 and CDR2 are SEHNR and FQNEAQ (reference sequence). The CDR3 is made up of 14 amino acids. V was cut by 2 bases and J by 3 bases, with 11 bases left in between. CDR3 sequence reads: CASSLLQGHYEQYF. CDR3 in DNA: TGTGCCAGCAGCTTACTGCAGGGCCACTACGAGCAGTACTTC.

V is TRBV7-6 and J is TRBJ2-5; D uncertain. The germline CDR1 and CDR2 sequences are SGHVS and FNYEAQ. This CDR3 has 14 amino acids. V was shortened by 2 bases and J by 5 bases, with 12 bases between the two germline ends. In nucleotides, the CDR3 is TGTGCCAGCAGCTTATCGGCGGATGGCGAGACCCAGTACTTC. Its translation: CASSLSADGETQYF.

The rearrangement links TRBV27 to TRBJ2-7, with TRBD1 matching over 10 bases. Trimming cost V 7 bases and J 7 bases; bases outside gene matches: 13. The CDR3 is 15 residues long. The germline gives CDR1 MNHEY, CDR2 SMNVEV (reference sequence). The CDR3 region is CASTHLDRGQGEQYF. Here the CDR3 DNA reads TGTGCCAGCACCCACCTCGACAGGGGGCAGGGAGAGCAGTACTTC.

This sequence joins TRBV28 and TRBJ2-7; D is possibly TRBD2 (6 bases). Trimming removed 2 bases at V and 3 bases at J, with 8 bases between. Germline CDR1 reads MDHEN; CDR2 reads SYDVKM. This CDR3 spans 13 amino acids. The CDR3 DNA is TGTGCCAGCAGTTTAGTGACTAGCTACGAGCAGTACTTC. This sequence encodes CASSLVTSYEQYF. The whole variable domain, remainder taken from reference TRBV28 and TRBJ2-7, is DVKVTQSSRYLVKRTGEKVFLECVQDMDHENMFWYRQDPGLGLRLIYFSYDVKMKEKGDIPEGYSVSREKKERFSLILESASTNQTSMYLCASSLVTSYEQYFGPGTRLTVT.

The V and J genes are TRBV10-3 and TRBJ1-1; TRBD1 might be the D (6 bases). Germline V gene lookup returns CDR1 ENHRY and CDR2 SYGVKD. The CDR3 runs to 14 residues. Trimming took off 3 bases at V and 6 bases at J, with 14 bases between the two ends. DNA for the CDR3: TGTGCCATCAGTGACGGCACAGGGATCTCTGAAGCTTTCTTT. This gives the protein CAISDGTGISEAFF.

The chain uses TRBV19 and TRBJ2-7; 9 bases are shared with TRBD2. Germline CDR1 is LNHDA and CDR2 is SQIVND (reference sequence). The CDR3 has 15 residues. Trimming cost V 6 bases and J 1 base; bases outside gene matches: 7. In nucleotides, the CDR3 is TGTGCCAGTAGCTCCGGGACTAGCATTTCCTACGAGCAGTACTTC. As protein: CASSSGTSISYEQYF.

The CDR3 DNA sequence: TGTGCCAGCAGTGAAAGGGACAGGAGGTTGGAGCCCCAGCATTTT. Protein sequence: CASSERDRRLEPQHF. The V and J genes are TRBV2 and TRBJ1-5; 8 nucleotides line up with TRBD1. The CDR3 runs 15 residues. Germline lookup yields CDR1 SNHLY and CDR2 FYNNEI. V lost 2 bases, J lost 8 bases, and 8 bases stayed unmatched.

The V gene is TRBV11-2, the J gene TRBJ2-7; D unresolved. Per the germline V gene, CDR1 is SGHAT and CDR2 is FQNNGV. This CDR3 is 14 amino acids long. V lost 1 base and J lost 3, with 10 bases in between. CDR3 sequence: CASSLGGIDYEQYF. In nucleotides, the CDR3 is TGTGCCAGCAGCTTAGGCGGAATAGACTACGAGCAGTACTTC.